The clone carrying this TCR beta chain was detected only a few times. Treatment denoted: PENTA 11 planned treatment interruption arm or continuous ART arm. This sample was taken from a study of HIV-infected children after antiretroviral therapy interruption. Study in general: Median age was about 10 years (interruption) and roughly 8 years (continuous). Recorded EBV and CMV exposure existed for most children.

A 3' RACE protocol on RNA, with unique molecular identifiers, produced the TCR library. In TCRdb, the 3' RACE reads were re-called with MiXCR into one record per CDR3 protein. The table records 45,000 to 50,000 distinct CDR3 sequences, approximately 4.3% of them present only once. Between the trimmed V and J ends, which lost 3 bases and 0 bases, there was a span of 11 bases. The CDR3 loop spans 15 amino acids. This specimen was CD45RA+ CD4+ T cells from PBMCs, pooled from several time points, taken from a donor given antiretroviral therapy, either interrupted or continuous. Sample subset: naive CD4+ CD45RA+ CD45RO- T cells. The TCR sequence derives from a pool of human donors with HIV. The gene calls are TRBV12-3 or TRBV12-4 and TRBJ2-5, with a tentative D call TRBD2 (6 bases). The CDR3, as DNA: TGTGCCAGCAGTTTTGGGAGGAGTCACCAAGAGACCCAGTACTTC. Its protein is CASSFGRSHQETQYF.